The 9 T cell receptor beta chains listed next were all sequenced from one sample in a study of cytomegalovirus exposure and HLA in healthy donors. PCR involved 60 Vbeta and 13 Jbeta primers. TCRdb's table, derived via immunoSEQ multiplex PCR, lists solely in-frame clones and lacks some. The sample holds about 190,000 clones, 65% to 90% seen once. The sequenced material came from PBMCs. The receptor source for this set is a man in his forties in good health and CMV-seropositive.

The chain couples TRBV7-9 to TRBJ1-2, with D tentatively TRBD1 (5 bases). Trimming stripped 1 base from V and 5 bases from J, with 11 bases between. Germline CDR1 and CDR2: SEHNR and FQNEAQ (reference sequence). The CDR3 length is 14 residues. The CDR3 nucleotides read TGTGCCAGCAGCTTAGGGGCAGGGCCGTATGGCTACACCTTC. It codes for CASSLGAGPYGYTF.

The J gene is TRBJ2-7, the V gene TRBV2; D may be TRBD1 (6 bases). CDR1 is SNHLY and CDR2 is FYNNEI in the germline V gene. This CDR3 region has 13 residues. Trimming took off 6 bases at V and 2 bases at J, with 11 bases between the two ends. In DNA, the CDR3 is TGTGCCAGCAGCGAGACAGGTGCCTACGAGCAGTACTTC. Translation gives CASSETGAYEQYF.

The chain carries TRBV11-2 and TRBJ2-3; 15 bases agree with TRBD2. J lost 4 bases, V lost 4 bases, and 6 bases had no gene match. The CDR3 is 17 amino acids. Germline-derived CDR1 and CDR2 are SGHAT and FQNNGV. CDR3 protein: CASSWTSGGGRADTQYF. As DNA, the CDR3 is TGTGCCAGCAGCTGGACTAGCGGGGGGGGCAGGGCAGATACGCAGTATTTT.

V is TRBV7-2 and J is TRBJ2-5; TRBD1 aligns across 8 bases. The CDR3 extends over 14 amino acids. V gave up 4 bases and J gave up 5 bases; unmatched junction bases: 6. Germline assignment: CDR1 SGHTA and CDR2 FQGNSA. CDR3 residues: CASSSGQGRETQYF. CDR3 coding DNA: TGTGCCAGCAGCTCCGGACAGGGTCGGGAGACCCAGTACTTC.

The genes are TRBV7-3 and TRBJ1-1; 7 nucleotides align to TRBD1. The CDR3 has 14 amino acids. J was trimmed by 0 bases and V by 5 bases; bases with no gene match: 3. Germline V lookup: CDR1 SGHTA, CDR2 FQGTGA. The CDR3 bases are TGTGCCAGCAGCGCGACAGGGCTGAACACTGAAGCTTTCTTT. Protein sequence: CASSATGLNTEAFF.

The gene calls are TRBV9 and TRBJ2-7, with 9 bases identical to TRBD1. Germline lookup yields CDR1 SGDLS and CDR2 YYNGEE. The CDR3 is 15 amino acids. Trimming removed 5 bases from V and 1 base from J; junction bases left unmatched: 7. The CDR3 protein is CASSFSGTGSYEQYF. CDR3 nucleotides: TGTGCCAGCAGTTTCAGCGGGACAGGGTCCTACGAGCAGTACTTC. The full variable domain, with the rest looked up from reference TRBV9 and TRBJ2-7, is DSGVTQTPKHLITATGQRVTLRCSPRSGDLSVYWYQQSLDQGLQFLIQYYNGEERAKGNILERFSAQQFPDLHSELNLSSLELGDSALYFCASSFSGTGSYEQYFGPGTRLTVT.

The chain employs TRBV7-8 and TRBJ1-5; D gene uncertain. The germline gives CDR1 SGHVS, CDR2 FQNEAQ. The CDR3 totals 11 residues. The germline V and J ends were trimmed by 8 bases and 9 bases, with 11 bases remaining between them. The CDR3 region has the DNA TGTGCCAGCGCTGCACCGGGGCCCCAGCATTTT. It specifies CASAAPGPQHF.

Points on this clone: Within the sample, other DNA sequences also encode this same CDR3. This sequence joins TRBV5-1 and TRBJ2-5; D not certain. CDR1 is SGHRS and CDR2 is YFSETQ in the germline V gene. Trimming removed 1 base at V and 3 bases at J, with 10 bases between. This CDR3 has 14 residues. This CDR3 reads CASSLFIGEETQYF. The CDR3 DNA reads TGCGCCAGCAGCTTGTTTATAGGAGAAGAGACCCAGTACTTC.

The chain couples TRBV9 to TRBJ1-2; maybe TRBD1 (5 bases). This CDR3 has 11 amino acids. Germline lookup yields CDR1 SGDLS and CDR2 YYNGEE. The V gene lost 6 bases and the J gene lost 6 bases, with 9 bases spanning the gap. CDR3 protein: CASTGEDGYTF. The DNA for the CDR3 is TGTGCCAGCACGGGGGAGGATGGCTACACCTTC.